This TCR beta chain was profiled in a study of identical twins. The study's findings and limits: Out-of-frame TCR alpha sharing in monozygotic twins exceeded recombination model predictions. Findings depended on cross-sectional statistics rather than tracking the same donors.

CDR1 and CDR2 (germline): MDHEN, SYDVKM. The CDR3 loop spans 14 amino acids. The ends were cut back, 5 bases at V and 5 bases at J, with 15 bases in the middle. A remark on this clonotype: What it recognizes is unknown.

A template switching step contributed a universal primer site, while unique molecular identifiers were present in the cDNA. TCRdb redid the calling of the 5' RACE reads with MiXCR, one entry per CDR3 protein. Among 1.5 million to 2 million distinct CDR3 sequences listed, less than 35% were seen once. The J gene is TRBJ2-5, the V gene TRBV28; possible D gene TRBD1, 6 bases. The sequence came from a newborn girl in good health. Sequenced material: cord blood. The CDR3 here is CASSRTGLGETQYF. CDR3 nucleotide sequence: TGTGCCAGCAGTCGAACAGGGCTGGGGGAGACCCAGTACTTC.